What follows describes a single T cell receptor beta chain. The repertoire was sequenced with immunoSEQ multiplex PCR; TCRdb's copy has only in-frame clones and lacks some. The table shows 100,000 to 120,000 clones, with 81% occurring only once. The data were taken from a study of blood T cell repertoires in COVID-19. Study context: Samples came from the United States, Italy and Spain, spanning acute and convalescent COVID-19. PBMCs, B-cell-depleted T cells, or T cells were the source of the cDNA or gDNA that made up the material.

V trimming: 2 bases; J trimming: 7 bases; junction bases outside the gene matches: 0. The CDR3 sequence is 13 residues long. The source of this sequence is a woman in her 70s with acute or convalescent COVID-19. The chain is built from TRBV12-3 or TRBV12-4 and TRBJ2-1, with 9 bases fitting TRBD2. Input material: peripheral blood. The CDR3 bases are TGTGCCAGCAGTTTACTAGCGGGGAATGAGCAGTTCTTC. This sequence encodes CASSLLAGNEQFF.